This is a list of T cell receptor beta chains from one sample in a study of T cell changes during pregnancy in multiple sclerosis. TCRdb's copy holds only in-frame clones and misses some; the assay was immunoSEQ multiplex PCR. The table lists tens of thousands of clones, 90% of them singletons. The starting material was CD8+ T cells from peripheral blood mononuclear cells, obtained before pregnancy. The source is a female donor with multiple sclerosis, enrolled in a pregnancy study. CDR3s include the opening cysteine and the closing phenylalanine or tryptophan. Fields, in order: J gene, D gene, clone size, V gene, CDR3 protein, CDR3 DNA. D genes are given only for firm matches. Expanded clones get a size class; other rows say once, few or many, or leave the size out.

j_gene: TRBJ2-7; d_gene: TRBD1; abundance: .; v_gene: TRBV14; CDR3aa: CASSPPVGQGSPYEQYF; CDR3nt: TGTGCCAGCAGCCCCCCGGTGGGACAGGGATCCCCCTACGAGCAGTACTTC
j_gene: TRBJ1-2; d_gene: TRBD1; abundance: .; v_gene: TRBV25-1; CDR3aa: CASKTGGLDGYTF; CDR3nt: TGTGCCAGCAAGACAGGGGGATTAGATGGCTACACCTTC
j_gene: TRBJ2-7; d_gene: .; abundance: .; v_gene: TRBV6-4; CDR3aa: CASSEADSSYEQYF; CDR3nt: TGTGCCAGCAGTGAAGCGGACAGCTCCTACGAGCAGTACTTC
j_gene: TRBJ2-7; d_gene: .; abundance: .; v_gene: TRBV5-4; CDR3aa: CASSSERGGEQYF; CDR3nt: TGTGCCAGCTCCAGCGAGCGTGGAGGCGAGCAGTACTTC
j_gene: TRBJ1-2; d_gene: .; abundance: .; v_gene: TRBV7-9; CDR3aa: CASWGEYGYTF; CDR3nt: TGTGCCAGCTGGGGGGAGTATGGCTACACCTTC
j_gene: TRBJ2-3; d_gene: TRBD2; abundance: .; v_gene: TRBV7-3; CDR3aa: CASSRGLAGGDTQYF; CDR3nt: TGTGCCAGCAGCAGGGGACTAGCGGGGGGAGATACGCAGTATTTT
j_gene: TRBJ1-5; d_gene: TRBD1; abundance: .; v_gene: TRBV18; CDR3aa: CASSPPGTGGNQPQHF; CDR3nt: TGTGCCAGCTCACCACCCGGGACAGGTGGGAATCAGCCCCAGCATTTT
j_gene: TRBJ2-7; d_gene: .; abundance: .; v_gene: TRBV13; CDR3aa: CASRGGLGPTSYEQYF; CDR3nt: TGTGCCAGCAGGGGGGGTTTGGGTCCGACCTCCTACGAGCAGTACTTC
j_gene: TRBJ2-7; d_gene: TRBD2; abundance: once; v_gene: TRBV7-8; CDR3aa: CASSSRLAGAYEQYF; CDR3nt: TGTGCCAGCAGCTCCAGACTAGCGGGGGCCTACGAGCAGTACTTC
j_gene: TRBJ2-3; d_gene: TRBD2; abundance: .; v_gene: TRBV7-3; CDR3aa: CASSLRSETSGGQTDFTDTQYF; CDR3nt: TGTGCCAGCAGCTTAAGGTCCGAGACTAGCGGGGGGCAAACCGACTTCACAGATACGCAGTATTTT
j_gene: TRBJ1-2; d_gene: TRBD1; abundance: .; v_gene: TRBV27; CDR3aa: CASSPGTGSYGYTF; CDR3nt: TGTGCCAGCAGTCCGGGGACAGGGAGCTATGGCTACACCTTC
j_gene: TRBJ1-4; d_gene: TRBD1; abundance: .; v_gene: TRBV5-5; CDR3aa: CASSLYTGGEEKLFF; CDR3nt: TGTGCCAGCAGCTTGTACACAGGGGGTGAGGAAAAACTGTTTTTT
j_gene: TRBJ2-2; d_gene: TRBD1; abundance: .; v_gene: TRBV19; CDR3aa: CASSPEDRGRTGELFF; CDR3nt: TGTGCCAGTAGTCCGGAAGACAGGGGGCGCACCGGGGAGCTGTTTTTT
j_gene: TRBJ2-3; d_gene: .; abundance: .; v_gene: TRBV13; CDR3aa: CASSSTQDLGDTQYF; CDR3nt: TGTGCCAGCAGCTCGACACAGGATTTGGGGGATACGCAGTATTTT
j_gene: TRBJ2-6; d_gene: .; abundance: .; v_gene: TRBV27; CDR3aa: CASSLGSGANVLTF; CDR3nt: TGTGCCAGCAGTTTAGGCTCCGGGGCCAACGTCCTGACTTTC
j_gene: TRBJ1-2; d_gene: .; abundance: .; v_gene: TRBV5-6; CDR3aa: CASSLENHVQGNYGYTF; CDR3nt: TGTGCCAGCAGCTTGGAGAACCATGTACAGGGCAACTATGGCTACACCTTC
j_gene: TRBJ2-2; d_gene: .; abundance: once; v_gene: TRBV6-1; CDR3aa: CASSEAQGNTGELFF; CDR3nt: TGTGCCAGCAGTGAAGCGCAGGGGAACACCGGGGAGCTGTTTTTT